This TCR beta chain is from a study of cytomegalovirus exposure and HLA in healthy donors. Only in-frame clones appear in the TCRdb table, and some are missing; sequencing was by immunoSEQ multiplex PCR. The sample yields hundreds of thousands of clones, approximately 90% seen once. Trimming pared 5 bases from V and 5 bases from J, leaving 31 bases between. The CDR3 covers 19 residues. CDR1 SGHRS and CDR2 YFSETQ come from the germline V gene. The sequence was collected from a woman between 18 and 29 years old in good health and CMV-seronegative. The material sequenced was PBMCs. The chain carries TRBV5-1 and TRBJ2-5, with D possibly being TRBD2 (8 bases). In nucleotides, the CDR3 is TGCGCCAGCAGTCATCCAACGGGGGGGAACAGGGGAGAAAAGGAGACCCAGTACTTC. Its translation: CASSHPTGGNRGEKETQYF. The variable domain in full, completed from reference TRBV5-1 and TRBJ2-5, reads KAGVTQTPRYLIKTRGQQVTLSCSPISGHRSVSWYQQTPGQGLQFLFEYFSETQRNKGNFPGRFSGRQFSNSRSEMNVSTLELGDSALYLCASSHPTGGNRGEKETQYFGPGTRLLVL.